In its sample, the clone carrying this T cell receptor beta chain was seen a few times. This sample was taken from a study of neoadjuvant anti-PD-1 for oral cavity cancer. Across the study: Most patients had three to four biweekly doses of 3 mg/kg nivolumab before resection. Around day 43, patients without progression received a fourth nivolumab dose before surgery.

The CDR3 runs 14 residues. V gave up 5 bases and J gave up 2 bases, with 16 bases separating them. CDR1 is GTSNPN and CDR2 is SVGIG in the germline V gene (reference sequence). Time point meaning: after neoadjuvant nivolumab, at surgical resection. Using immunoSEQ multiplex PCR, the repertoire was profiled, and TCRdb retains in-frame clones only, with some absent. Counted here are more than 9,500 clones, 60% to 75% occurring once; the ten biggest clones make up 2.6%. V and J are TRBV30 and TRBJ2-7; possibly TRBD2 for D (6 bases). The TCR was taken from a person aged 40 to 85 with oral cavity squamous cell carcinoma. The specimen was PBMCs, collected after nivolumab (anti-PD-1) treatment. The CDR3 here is CAWGRRGRTYEQYF. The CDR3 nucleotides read TGTGCCTGGGGCAGGCGAGGGAGGACCTACGAGCAGTACTTC.